The subject of this entry is one T cell receptor (beta chain). Clones were read by immunoSEQ multiplex PCR, and TCRdb kept only the in-frame ones, dropping some. The repertoire holds more than 95,000 clones, with 80% to 95% as singletons. The CDR3 extends over 14 amino acids. With 6 bases clipped from V and 2 bases from J, the junction kept 6 bases outside the gene matches. Germline lookup yields CDR1 SNHLY and CDR2 FYNNEI. The source of the sample is a study of control samples from healthy donors and cancer patients. The chain joins TRBV2 to TRBJ1-1, with 7 bases matching TRBD1. The sequence was obtained from a man older than 75 with head and neck cancer. The sample comprised PBMCs. This CDR3 reads CASRRDSVNTEAFF. The CDR3 coding sequence is TGTGCCAGCAGGAGGGACAGTGTAAACACTGAAGCTTTCTTT.